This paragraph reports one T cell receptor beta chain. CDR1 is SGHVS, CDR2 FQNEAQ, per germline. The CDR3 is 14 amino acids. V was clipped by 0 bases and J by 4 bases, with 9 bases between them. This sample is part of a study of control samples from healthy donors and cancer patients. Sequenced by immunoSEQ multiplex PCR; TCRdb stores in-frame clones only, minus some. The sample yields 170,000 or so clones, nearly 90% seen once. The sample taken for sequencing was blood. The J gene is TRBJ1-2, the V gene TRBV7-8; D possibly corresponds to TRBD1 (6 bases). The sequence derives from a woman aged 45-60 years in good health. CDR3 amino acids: CASSLAGTLYGYTF. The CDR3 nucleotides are TGTGCCAGCAGCTTAGCCGGGACACTCTATGGCTACACCTTC.